Below are 24 T cell receptor beta chains sequenced from a single sample in a study of T-cell memory formation after mild COVID-19 (dated by TCRdb to the early 2020s). The library was generated by 5' RACE. The listed sequencing device is Illumina NovaSeq 6000. The raw public data were reprocessed by TCRdb itself: fastp quality trimming at Q25, MiXCR clonotype calling, in-frame beta chains only. Identical CDR3 protein sequences are pooled into one entry, listed with their most common genes and DNA. Here the sample has 210,000 or so distinct CDR3 sequences; over 9.5% occur a single time. 2.5% to 3.5% of the sample is taken by the ten largest. The source material was PBMCs or a T cell subset sorted from them (not recorded which). Receptor source: a man in his late teens or twenties who had mild COVID-19 (a few samples of this study predate the infection). The sample titles of this study are shuffled in the database, so cell type and time point are left out; the donor was told from shared clones.

This chain links TRBV30 with TRBJ1-6; 8 bases are shared with TRBD1. V shed 5 bases and J 8 bases; nucleotides not matched to a gene: 14. The CDR3 covers 16 residues. Germline loops: CDR1 GTSNPN, CDR2 SVGIG (reference sequence). The CDR3 bases are TGTGCCTGGGCCGGACAGGGATCGTGGGTTTATTCACCCCTCCACTTT. The encoded protein is CAWAGQGSWVYSPLHF.

This clonotype was recorded at least ten times. V usage is TRBV6-5 and J usage is TRBJ2-3; TRBD2 matches at 10 bases. The length of the CDR3 is 16 residues. Germline V lookup: CDR1 MNHEY, CDR2 SVGAGI. The V gene end was trimmed by 5 bases and the J gene end by 2 bases; junction bases not matched to a gene: 7. The CDR3 region has the DNA TGTGCCAGCAGTGAAACTAGCGGGGCGTCCACAGATACGCAGTATTTT. Its protein product is CASSETSGASTDTQYF.

The CDR3 DNA reads as TGTGCCACCAGCAGAGTTTCGGGTACGCAGTATTTT. This encodes CATSRVSGTQYF. The chain links TRBV15 to TRBJ2-3; D not certain. Trimming stripped 1 base from V and 8 bases from J, with 7 bases between. This CDR3 has 12 residues. In germline, CDR1 is LNHNV, CDR2 YYDKDF (reference sequence).

This clonotype was counted a few times. J is TRBJ2-1 and V is TRBV12-3 or TRBV12-4; D perhaps matches TRBD1 (5 bases). The V gene lost 6 bases and the J gene lost 6 bases, with 6 bases spanning the gap. This CDR3 is 11 amino acids long. Here the CDR3 reads CASRQVNEQFF. CDR3 DNA: TGTGCCAGCAGACAGGTCAATGAGCAGTTCTTC.

The chain carries TRBV28 and TRBJ2-7, with 9 positions matching TRBD1. Germline loops: CDR1 MDHEN, CDR2 SYDVKM. J was trimmed by 4 bases and V by 7 bases; bases with no gene match: 11. The CDR3 is 15 amino acids. CDR3 in DNA: TGTGCCAGCAACGACCCCGGGACAGGGAGTTACGAGCAGTACGTC. Residues: CASNDPGTGSYEQYV.

The rearrangement joins TRBV11-1 to TRBJ2-3; D might be TRBD1 (5 bases). Trimming removed 5 bases from V and 4 bases from J, with 10 bases in between. CDR1 is SGHAT and CDR2 is FQDESV in the germline V gene (reference sequence). This CDR3 spans 13 amino acids. The CDR3 nucleotides read TGTGCCAGCAGCCCCGACAGATCAGATACGCAGTATTTT. This translates into CASSPDRSDTQYF.

This clonotype was counted ten times or more. J is TRBJ1-2 and V is TRBV20-1; D is possibly TRBD1 (5 bases). V lost 6 bases and J lost 0, with 23 bases in between. The CDR3 extends over 17 amino acids. CDR1 and CDR2 from the germline V gene are DFQATT and SNEGSKA (reference sequence). In DNA form, the CDR3 reads TGCAGTGCGACCACCTTTAGCGGACAACTTACTAACTATGGCTACACCTTC. Protein: CSATTFSGQLTNYGYTF.

This clonotype was detected ten times or more. The rearrangement links TRBV27 to TRBJ2-5; D is unresolved. Germline V CDR1 and CDR2: MNHEY, SMNVEV (reference sequence). The CDR3 consists of 13 residues. With 6 bases removed from V and 1 base from J, the gap between germline ends came to 9 bases. CDR3 sequence reads: CASSGLFQETQYF. CDR3 in DNA: TGTGCCAGCAGCGGCCTGTTCCAAGAGACCCAGTACTTC.

This clonotype appeared a few times. V gene TRBV12-3 or TRBV12-4 combines with J gene TRBJ1-2, with 9 bases aligning to TRBD1. The CDR3 covers 15 residues. V trimming: 5 bases; J trimming: 5 bases; junction bases outside the gene matches: 9. CDR3 in amino acids: CASSPETGGFYGYTF. CDR3 nucleotide sequence: TGTGCCAGCAGTCCGGAGACAGGGGGATTTTATGGCTACACCTTC.

V and J are TRBV7-2 and TRBJ2-4; possibly TRBD1 for D (7 bases). The germline V gene encodes CDR1 SGHTA and CDR2 FQGNSA. This CDR3 has 17 residues. Trimming removed 2 bases at V and 0 bases at J, with 14 bases between. Here the CDR3 DNA reads TGTGCCAGCAGCTTAATGGGCAGGGGGGAAGCCAAAAACATTCAGTACTTC. The encoded protein is CASSLMGRGEAKNIQYF.

This clonotype was detected ten times or more. The rearrangement joins TRBV11-2 to TRBJ2-3; no definite D call. Trimming removed 1 base at V and 5 bases at J, with 10 bases between. The CDR3 extends over 14 amino acids. From germline, CDR1 is SGHAT and CDR2 FQNNGV. CDR3 sequence reads: CASSLASPKDTQYF. The CDR3 coding sequence is TGTGCCAGCAGCTTAGCGTCGCCTAAAGATACGCAGTATTTT.

This clonotype was seen repeatedly, ten times or more. CDR3 amino acids: CASSIGQGTNNSPLHF. The CDR3 DNA is TGCGCCAGCAGCATCGGACAGGGCACCAATAATTCACCCCTCCACTTT. The chain joins TRBV5-1 to TRBJ1-6; 8 nucleotides align to TRBD1. Trimming took 4 bases from V and 5 from J; bases not matched to a gene: 8. CDR3 length: 16 residues. From germline, CDR1 is SGHRS and CDR2 YFSETQ.

This clonotype turned up a few times. The chain uses TRBV6-6 and TRBJ2-7, with TRBD2 matching over 9 bases. The germline V gene encodes CDR1 MNHNY and CDR2 SVGAGI (reference sequence). V shed 8 bases, J shed 5 bases, and the junction held 7 bases outside the gene matches. The length of the CDR3 is 13 residues. DNA for the CDR3: TGTGCCAGCCGACCGGGACTAGCCAACGAGCAGTACTTC. Translation gives CASRPGLANEQYF.

In its sample, this clonotype was seen a few times. The chain carries TRBV4-2 and TRBJ1-3; the D is unclear. The CDR3 covers 14 residues. The V end was cut by 5 bases, the J end by 0 bases, with 8 bases between. Germline V gene data show CDR1 as LGHNA and CDR2 as YNFKEQ. The CDR3 sequence: CASSARYSGNTIYF. Here the CDR3 DNA reads TGTGCCAGCAGCGCTAGGTACTCTGGAAACACCATATATTTT.

This clonotype turned up a few times. The chain is built from TRBV11-2 and TRBJ1-3; a possible D gene is TRBD1 (5 bases). Germline CDR1 is SGHAT and CDR2 is FQNNGV. The CDR3 runs to 14 residues. V lost 6 bases to trimming and J lost 0 bases, with 9 bases between them. The CDR3 nucleotides are TGTGCCAGCAGTAGGGGAAGCTCTGGAAACACCATATATTTT. Amino acid sequence: CASSRGSSGNTIYF.

At least ten counts were recorded for this clonotype. The gene calls are TRBV28 and TRBJ2-5; either TRBD1 or TRBD2 may supply D (6 bases each). The CDR3 extends over 15 amino acids. V dropped 4 bases and J dropped 4 bases, with 16 bases sitting between them. From germline, CDR1 is MDHEN and CDR2 SYDVKM. CDR3 nucleotides: TGTGCCAGCAGTTGGAGTTTAGGGGGAGGAGAGACCCAGTACTTC. Its protein product is CASSWSLGGGETQYF.

This clonotype occurred a few times. The J gene is TRBJ2-1, the V gene TRBV12-3 or TRBV12-4; D gene uncertain. V dropped 4 bases and J dropped 0 bases, with 10 bases sitting between them. The CDR3 covers 15 residues. CDR3 in amino acids: CASSSQPGSYNEQFF. The CDR3, as DNA: TGTGCCAGCAGTTCGCAGCCGGGCTCCTACAATGAGCAGTTCTTC.

This clonotype has just a few counts. The V call is TRBV7-2, the J call TRBJ2-4, with D possibly called TRBD1 or TRBD2 (5 bases each). The V and J ends lost 3 bases and 8 bases respectively, with 14 bases between them. Looked up from germline, CDR1 is SGHTA and CDR2 is FQGNSA. The CDR3 is made up of 14 amino acids. For the CDR3, the DNA is TGTGCCAGCAGCTTCACCCTAGTGGGGGACATTCAGTACTTC. Translation: CASSFTLVGDIQYF.

CDR3 protein: CATSRALTGTGVSPLHF. The CDR3 DNA sequence: TGTGCCACCAGCAGAGCCTTGACCGGGACAGGGGTTTCACCCCTCCACTTT. The chain joins TRBV15 to TRBJ1-6; 10 bases are a match to TRBD1. Germline V gives CDR1 LNHNV, CDR2 YYDKDF (reference sequence). V lost 1 base, J lost 9 bases, and 9 bases stayed unmatched. The CDR3 loop spans 17 amino acids.

This clonotype was detected a few times. This sequence joins TRBV5-1 and TRBJ2-5; 7 bases are shared with TRBD2. The CDR3 covers 14 residues. Germline assignment: CDR1 SGHRS and CDR2 YFSETQ. V lost 2 bases and J lost 4; bases outside the gene matches: 5. The chain's CDR3 is CASSFVSGLETQYF. Written as DNA, the CDR3 is TGCGCCAGCAGCTTTGTTAGCGGGTTAGAGACCCAGTACTTC.

This clonotype was detected only a few times. This sequence joins TRBV11-2 and TRBJ2-2; D gene uncertain. Deletions cut 0 bases from V and 6 bases from J, with 17 bases between. Per germline, CDR1 SGHAT and CDR2 FQNNGV. This CDR3 comprises 17 residues. CDR3 coding DNA: TGTGCCAGCAGCTTAGATCGCTATACCGGTTCAGCCGGGGAGCTGTTTTTT. Translating gives CASSLDRYTGSAGELFF.

The genes are TRBV5-1 and TRBJ2-5; D remains ambiguous. This CDR3 is 15 amino acids long. Between the trimmed V and J ends, which lost 4 bases and 1 base, there was a span of 14 bases. Per the germline V gene, CDR1 is SGHRS and CDR2 is YFSETQ. The CDR3 spells CASSPRWGSQETQYF. CDR3 DNA sequence: TGCGCCAGCAGCCCCCGGTGGGGTAGCCAAGAGACCCAGTACTTC. The full variable domain, with the rest looked up from reference TRBV5-1 and TRBJ2-5, is KAGVTQTPRYLIKTRGQQVTLSCSPISGHRSVSWYQQTPGQGLQFLFEYFSETQRNKGNFPGRFSGRQFSNSRSEMNVSTLELGDSALYLCASSPRWGSQETQYFGPGTRLLVL.

This clonotype was counted a few times. The chain recombines TRBV28 with TRBJ2-5, with D perhaps TRBD1 or TRBD2 (6 bases each). Per germline, CDR1 MDHEN and CDR2 SYDVKM. The CDR3 is 13 residues long. The V gene lost 7 bases and the J gene lost 5 bases, with 14 bases spanning the gap. In DNA form, the CDR3 reads TGTGCCAGCACCCTTGGGGGGCGGGAGACCCAGTACTTC. Translating it yields CASTLGGRETQYF.

This chain links TRBV5-4 with TRBJ1-6, with 8 bases that match TRBD1. The CDR3 loop spans 15 amino acids. V shed 3 bases and J 9 bases; nucleotides not matched to a gene: 8. Germline CDR1 and CDR2: SGHNT and YYREEE (reference sequence). As DNA, the CDR3 is TGTGCCAGCAGCTGGACTGGACAGGGAGGTTCACCCCTCCACTTT. This gives the protein CASSWTGQGGSPLHF.